This TCR beta chain was recovered during a study of blood T cells in healthy people across ages. Trimming took off 1 base at V and 2 bases at J, with 15 bases between the two ends. Germline-derived CDR1 and CDR2 are SGHVS and FNYEAQ. The CDR3 is made up of 16 amino acids. This clonotype was seen only a few times. Then a second PCR, running roughly 7 to 12 cycles, was carried out with a sample-barcoded 5' primer and a J-beta primer mix. TCRdb fed the 5' RACE reads into MiXCR, producing one record per CDR3 protein. The sample contains some 710,000 distinct CDR3 sequences, less than 60% of which appear only once.

The sample comprised blood. The V call is TRBV7-6, the J call TRBJ2-7, with D maybe TRBD2 (5 bases). The TCR sequence derives from a man older than 75 in good health. CDR3 protein: CASSLGSDGIAYEQYF. The CDR3 DNA follows: TGTGCCAGCAGCTTAGGGTCTGACGGGATAGCCTACGAGCAGTACTTC.